This TCR beta chain comes out of a study of blood T cells in healthy people across ages. Per the germline V gene, CDR1 is SEHNR and CDR2 is FQNEAQ (reference sequence). V shed 10 bases and J shed 5 bases, with 18 bases lying between them. The CDR3 is 14 residues long. Then a second PCR, running roughly 7 to 11 cycles, was carried out with a sample-barcoded 5' primer and a J-beta primer mix. TCRdb reprocessed the 5' RACE reads via MiXCR and lists one record per CDR3 protein. The sample lists about 840,000 distinct CDR3 sequences, 25% to 30% occurring once. Concerning this clonotype: Antigen: not known.

Study-level points and caveats: Naive T cell percentage by flow cytometry tracked strongly with beta diversity.

The same data also contributed to another study, on T cells of mothers and their children. That paper adds: The whole RNA yield was converted to cDNA, approximately 1.6 ug per 15 ul.

The chain carries TRBV7-9 and TRBJ1-5; D is possibly TRBD1 (6 bases). The clonotype was recovered from a woman in her 40s in good health. Material: blood. CDR3 sequence: CATDALQGHQPQHF. In DNA form, the CDR3 reads TGTGCCACCGACGCCCTACAGGGTCATCAGCCCCAGCATTTT.